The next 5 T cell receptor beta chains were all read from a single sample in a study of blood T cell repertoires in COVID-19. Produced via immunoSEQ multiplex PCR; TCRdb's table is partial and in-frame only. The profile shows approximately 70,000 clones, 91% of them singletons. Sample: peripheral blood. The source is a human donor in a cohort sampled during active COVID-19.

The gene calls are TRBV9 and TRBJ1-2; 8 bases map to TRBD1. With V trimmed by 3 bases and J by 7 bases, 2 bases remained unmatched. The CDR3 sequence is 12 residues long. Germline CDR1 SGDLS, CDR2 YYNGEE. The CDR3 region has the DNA TGTGCCAGCAGCGCAGGGGGCGGTGGCTACACCTTC. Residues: CASSAGGGGYTF.

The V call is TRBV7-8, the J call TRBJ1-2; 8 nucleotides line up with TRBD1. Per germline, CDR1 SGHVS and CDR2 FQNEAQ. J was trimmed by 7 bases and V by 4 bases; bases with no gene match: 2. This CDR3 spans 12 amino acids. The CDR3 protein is CASSSTGVGYTF. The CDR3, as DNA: TGTGCCAGCAGCTCGACAGGGGTTGGCTACACCTTC.

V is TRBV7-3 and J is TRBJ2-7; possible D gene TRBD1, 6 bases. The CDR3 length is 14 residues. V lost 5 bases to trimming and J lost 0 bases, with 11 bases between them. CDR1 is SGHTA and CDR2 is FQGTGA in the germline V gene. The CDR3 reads CASSPQGSSYEQYF. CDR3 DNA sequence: TGTGCCAGCAGCCCCCAGGGGTCCTCCTACGAGCAGTACTTC.

DNA for the CDR3: TGCGCCAGCAGCTACTCTCAAGACACTGAAGCTTTCTTT. It specifies CASSYSQDTEAFF. V gene TRBV5-1 combines with J gene TRBJ1-1; D remains unclear. V lost 3 bases and J 3 bases, leaving 9 bases between the germline ends. This CDR3 has 13 amino acids. The germline V gene has CDR1 SGHRS and CDR2 YFSETQ.

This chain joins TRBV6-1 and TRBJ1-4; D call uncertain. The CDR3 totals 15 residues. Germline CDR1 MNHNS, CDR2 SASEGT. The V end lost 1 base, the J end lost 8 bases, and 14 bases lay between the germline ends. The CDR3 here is CASSEGTVLGEKLFF. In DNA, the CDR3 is TGTGCCAGCAGTGAAGGTACAGTCCTCGGAGAAAAACTGTTTTTT.